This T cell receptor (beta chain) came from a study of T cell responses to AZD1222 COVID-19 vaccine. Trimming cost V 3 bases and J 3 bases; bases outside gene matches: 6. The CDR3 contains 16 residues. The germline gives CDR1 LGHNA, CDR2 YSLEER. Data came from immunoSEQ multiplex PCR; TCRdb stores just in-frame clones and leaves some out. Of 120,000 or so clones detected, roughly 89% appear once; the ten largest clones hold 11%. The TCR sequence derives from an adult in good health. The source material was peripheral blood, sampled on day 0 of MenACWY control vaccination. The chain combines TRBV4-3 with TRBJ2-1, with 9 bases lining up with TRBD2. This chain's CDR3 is CASSHPATSGYNEQFF. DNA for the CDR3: TGCGCCAGCAGCCACCCGGCGACTAGCGGCTACAATGAGCAGTTCTTC.